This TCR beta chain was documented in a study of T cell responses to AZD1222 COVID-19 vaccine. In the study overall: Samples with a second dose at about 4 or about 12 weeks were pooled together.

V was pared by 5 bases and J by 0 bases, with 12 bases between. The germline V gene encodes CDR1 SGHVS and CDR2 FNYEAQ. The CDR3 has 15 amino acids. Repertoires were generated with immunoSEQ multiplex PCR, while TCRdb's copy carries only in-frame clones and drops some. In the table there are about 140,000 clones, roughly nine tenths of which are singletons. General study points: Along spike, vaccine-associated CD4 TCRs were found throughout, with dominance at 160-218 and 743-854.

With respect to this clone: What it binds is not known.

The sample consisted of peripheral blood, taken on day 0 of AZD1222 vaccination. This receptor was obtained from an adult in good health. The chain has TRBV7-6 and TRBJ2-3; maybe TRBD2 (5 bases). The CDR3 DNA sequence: TGTGCCAGCAGCCAAGACTGGACTAGCACAGATACGCAGTATTTT. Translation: CASSQDWTSTDTQYF.